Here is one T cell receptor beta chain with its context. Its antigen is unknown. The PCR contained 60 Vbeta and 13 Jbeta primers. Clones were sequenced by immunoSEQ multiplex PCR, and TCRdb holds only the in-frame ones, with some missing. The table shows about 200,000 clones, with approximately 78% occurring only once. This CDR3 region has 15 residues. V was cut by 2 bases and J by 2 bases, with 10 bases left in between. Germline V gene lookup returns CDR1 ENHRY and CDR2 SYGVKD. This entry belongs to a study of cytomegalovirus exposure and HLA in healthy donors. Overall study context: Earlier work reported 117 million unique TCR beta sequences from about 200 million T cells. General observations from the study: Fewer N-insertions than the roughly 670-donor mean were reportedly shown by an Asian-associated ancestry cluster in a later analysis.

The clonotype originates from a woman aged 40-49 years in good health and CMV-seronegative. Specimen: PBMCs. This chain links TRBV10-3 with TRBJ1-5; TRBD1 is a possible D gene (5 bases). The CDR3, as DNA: TGTGCCATCAGTGAGGAGGGAGGGGGCAATCAGCCCCAGCATTTT. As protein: CAISEEGGGNQPQHF.